This TCR beta chain was retrieved from a study of blood T cell repertoires in COVID-19 (dated by TCRdb to 2020 to 2021). Study-wide context: Collaborator samples came from the United States, Italy and Spain and covered acute and convalescent phases of COVID-19. The material from the prospective study consisted of cDNA or gDNA derived from T cells, B-cell-depleted T cells, or PBMCs. Subjects who had been exposed to COVID-19, were actively infected with it, or had recovered from it provided the deeply sampled blood TCRbeta repertoires that made up the dataset. The repertoires were released in a freely available public database intended as a resource for research on the immune response to SARS-CoV-2. Samples came from the ongoing ImmuneRACE study (first 160 participants) plus 1,254 subjects from 6 global collaborators. Sample metadata almost always included a de-identified subject ID, COVID-19 status, age in years and sex. Where available, HLA class I and class II types were taken from metadata supplied by the sample provider and were not determined by assay-based typing. General conclusions and limits of the study: The amount of clinical and demographic metadata varied by source and participant and was provided uncurated.

One collaborating source in Seattle enrolled patients during active infection and followed them longitudinally through the course of disease. The collaborating institutions used their own protocols to collect whole blood in K2EDTA tubes. For TCRbeta analysis, collaborators shipped samples in one of three forms: frozen whole blood, isolated PBMCs, or DNA extracted from either of those sample types. TCRbeta CDR3 regions were amplified from genomic DNA by means of the immunoSEQ Assay, a bias-controlled multiplex PCR. The original pipeline was this. The number of nucleated cells in each sample was estimated by amplification of reference gene primers within the assay. To quantify the absolute abundance of each unique TCRbeta CDR3 rearrangement, sequence reads were collapsed and filtered. Productive Simpson clonality was computed per sample as the square root of Simpson's diversity index over productive rearrangements. Drawn from immuneACCESS, this table holds only the in-frame rearrangements with V and J called that TCRdb kept. Clones are partly lost; checked studies trace under half to an unresolved V gene and leave the rest unexplained. The V and J calls and clone size come from that table; D and trimming were worked out from the DNA. For this sample the table gives 200,000 to 250,000 clones, of which 86% were detected only once. Together, the top ten hold 5% to 7% of the sample.

V is pruned by 3 bases and J by 1 base, leaving 6 bases of the junction without a gene match. Per the germline V gene, SGHRS is the CDR1 and YFSETQ is the CDR2. Reading from cysteine to phenylalanine, the CDR3 counts 16 amino acids. Only CDR3 DNA remains: 48 bases, in frame from the first base. The table lists this clone with a few counts. The antigen it binds to is not known. No base quality information exists; no much larger clone differs at one position. Sequencing was carried out using peripheral blood. This clonotype was sampled from a woman older than 75 with COVID-19, enrolled during active disease. This chain joins TRBV5-1 to TRBJ2-2; the junction holds 7 bases that match TRBD2. The DNA sequence is as follows: TGCGCCAGCAGCTCCCCCGGGGGGATGAACACCGGGGAGCTGTTTTTT. Its amino acids are CASSSPGGMNTGELFF.